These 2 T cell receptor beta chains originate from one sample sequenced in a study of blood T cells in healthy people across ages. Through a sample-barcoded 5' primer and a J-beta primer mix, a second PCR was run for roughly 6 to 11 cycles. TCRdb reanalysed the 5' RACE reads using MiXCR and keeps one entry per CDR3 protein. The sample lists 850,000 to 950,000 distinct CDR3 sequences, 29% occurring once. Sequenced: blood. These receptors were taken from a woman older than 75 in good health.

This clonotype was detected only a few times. This chain's CDR3 is CASSIGLAGATAQETQYF. In DNA, the CDR3 is TGTGCCAGCAGCATAGGACTAGCGGGGGCAACCGCCCAAGAGACCCAGTACTTC. The chain carries TRBV11-3 and TRBJ2-5; 13 positions match TRBD2. V was pared by 5 bases and J by 1 base, with 10 bases of the junction left unmatched. This CDR3 has 18 residues. CDR1 SGHNT and CDR2 YENEEA come from the germline V gene. The full variable domain, completed using reference TRBV11-3 and TRBJ2-5, is EAGVVQSPRYKIIEKKQPVAFWCNPISGHNTLYWYLQNLGQGPELLIRYENEEAVDDSQLPKDRFSAERLKGVDSTLKIQPAELGDSAVYLCASSIGLAGATAQETQYFGPGTRLLVL.

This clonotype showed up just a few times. This chain's CDR3 is CASSQVKGPGVGNSPLHF. As DNA, the CDR3 is TGCGCCAGCAGCCAAGTAAAGGGACCCGGGGTTGGAAATTCACCCCTCCACTTT. The genes are TRBV4-1 and TRBJ1-6, with D possibly being TRBD1 (5 bases). Between the trimmed V and J ends, which lost 1 base and 7 bases, there was a span of 20 bases. CDR3 size: 18 residues. Germline lookup yields CDR1 MGHRA and CDR2 YSYEKL.